A single T cell receptor beta chain is shown here with its context. No antigen is known for it. Libraries were prepared by immunoSEQ multiplex PCR; TCRdb keeps only in-frame clonotypes and omits some of them. The data contain about 97,000 clones, approximately 88% of them singletons. Trimming cost V 1 base and J 7 bases, with 11 bases left between them. Germline V lookup: CDR1 SGDLS, CDR2 YYNGEE. This CDR3 comprises 14 residues. These data come from a study of identifying expanded T cells in peripheral blood. Whole-study findings and limits: Across healthy donors, higher total template counts meant significantly greater approximately two-week count variance. Over approximately two and four weeks, about 17 and 20 clones changed, versus roughly 1.1 between replicates.

The chain links TRBV9 to TRBJ1-4; TRBD1 is a possible D gene (6 bases). This sequence was found in a person aged 18 to 75 in good health. Material: blood. CDR3 in DNA: TGTGCCAGCAGCGTATCAGGGGTCGGTGAAAAACTGTTTTTT. As protein: CASSVSGVGEKLFF.